These 27 T cell receptor beta chains came from one sample sequenced in a study of blood T cell repertoires in COVID-19. Here immunoSEQ multiplex PCR was the method, and the copy in TCRdb shows in-frame clones only, minus some. This table holds 380,000 or so clones, approximately 87% found once. The sequenced sample consisted of PBMCs or T cells enriched from blood (not recorded which). The receptors stem from a man aged 30 to 39 who had recovered from COVID-19.

The count of this clone is one. CDR3 amino acids: CASSASTDSNQPQHF. CDR3 nucleotide sequence: TGCGCCAGCAGCGCCTCGACAGATAGCAATCAGCCCCAGCATTTT. The J gene is TRBJ1-5, the V gene TRBV5-1, with TRBD1 as a possible D gene (5 bases). This CDR3 has 15 amino acids. With 4 bases removed from V and 0 bases from J, the gap between germline ends came to 11 bases. CDR1 and CDR2 from the germline V gene are SGHRS and YFSETQ.

Only one count was recorded for this clone. This CDR3 is CASSLGQGSYGYTF. CDR3 nucleotide sequence: TGTGCCAGCAGTTTAGGACAGGGAAGCTATGGCTACACCTTC. J is TRBJ1-2 and V is TRBV28; TRBD1 matches at 8 bases. V was clipped by 2 bases and J by 4 bases; unmatched bases: 3. The CDR3 has 14 amino acids. Germline values: CDR1 MDHEN, CDR2 SYDVKM.

The rearrangement joins TRBV4-2 to TRBJ1-6, with 7 bases aligning to TRBD1. Germline CDR1 LGHNA, CDR2 YNFKEQ. This CDR3 is 16 amino acids long. The V gene end was trimmed by 4 bases and the J gene end by 9 bases; junction bases not matched to a gene: 12. The DNA of the CDR3 is TGTGCCAGCAGCCTCCCAGGAGGTACAGGGGTTTCACCCCTCCACTTT. It encodes CASSLPGGTGVSPLHF.

The chain recombines TRBV19 with TRBJ1-5, with 8 nucleotides matching TRBD1. This CDR3 is 15 amino acids long. The J segment lost 4 bases and the V segment lost 5 bases, leaving 7 bases of the junction unmatched. Germline-derived CDR1 and CDR2 are LNHDA and SQIVND (reference sequence). CDR3 nucleotide sequence: TGTGCCAGTAGTCAAGACAGGGGATGGAATCAGCCCCAGCATTTT. This gives the protein CASSQDRGWNQPQHF.

The V and J genes are TRBV5-5 and TRBJ1-5; D possibly corresponds to TRBD1 (6 bases). CDR1 and CDR2 from the germline V gene are SGHKS and YYEKEE (reference sequence). V gave up 3 bases and J gave up 4 bases, with 14 bases separating them. This CDR3 contains 15 residues. The CDR3 coding sequence is TGTGCCAGCAGCTATGGCAGGGGTTATAATCAGCCCCAGCATTTT. Translated: CASSYGRGYNQPQHF.

The rearrangement uses TRBV7-9 and TRBJ2-7; TRBD1 matches at 11 bases. Germline V gene lookup returns CDR1 SEHNR and CDR2 FQNEAQ (reference sequence). The CDR3 is made up of 15 amino acids. V lost 3 bases and J lost 7; bases outside the gene matches: 8. The CDR3 loop reads CASSFLDRGPGEQYF. The CDR3 coding sequence is TGTGCCAGCAGCTTTTTGGACAGGGGGCCGGGGGAGCAGTACTTC. Together with reference TRBV7-9 and TRBJ2-7, the CDR3 gives the full variable domain: DTGVSQNPRHKITKRGQNVTFRCDPISEHNRLYWYRQTLGQGPEFLTYFQNEAQLEKSRLLSDRFSAERPKGSFSTLEIQRTEQGDSAMYLCASSFLDRGPGEQYFGPGTRLTVT.

The V gene is TRBV12-3 or TRBV12-4, the J gene TRBJ1-6, with D unclear. The CDR3 extends over 13 amino acids. Between the trimmed V and J ends, which lost 1 base and 7 bases, there was a span of 5 bases. DNA for the CDR3: TGTGCCAGCAGTTTAGGACTCAATTCACCCCTCCACTTT. Translated: CASSLGLNSPLHF.

The chain combines TRBV6-7 with TRBJ1-2, with D unresolved. TRBV6-7 is an open reading frame whose function is uncertain. Trimming shortened V by 8 bases and J by 3 bases, and 13 bases separated the two germline ends. The CDR3 runs 13 residues. The CDR3 DNA sequence: TGTGCCAGCGGCATGGTTCACGACTATGGCTACACCTTC. Protein: CASGMVHDYGYTF.

The rearrangement links TRBV12-3 or TRBV12-4 to TRBJ2-7, with D hard to call. The CDR3 has 12 residues. The V gene lost 4 bases and the J gene lost 4 bases, with 8 bases spanning the gap. CDR3 sequence (DNA): TGTGCCAGCAGTTCGACCGGGTACGAGCAGTACTTC. Translation: CASSSTGYEQYF.

V gene TRBV25-1 combines with J gene TRBJ1-4; TRBD1 agrees at 8 bases. This CDR3 spans 14 amino acids. After removal of 4 bases from V and 6 bases from J, the junction contained 4 bases not matched to a gene. CDR1 and CDR2 (germline): MGHDK, SYGVNS. The CDR3 reads CASSGTGWDEKLFF. The DNA of the CDR3 is TGTGCCAGCAGTGGGACAGGGTGGGATGAAAAACTGTTTTTT. Variable domain in full (rest from reference TRBV25-1 and TRBJ1-4): EADIYQTPRYLVIGTGKKITLECSQTMGHDKMYWYQQDPGMELHLIHYSYGVNSTEKGDLSSESTVSRIRTEHFPLTLESARPSHTSQYLCASSGTGWDEKLFFGSGTQLSVL.

This sequence joins TRBV9 and TRBJ1-2; perhaps TRBD1 as D (6 bases). The V end was cut by 3 bases, the J end by 6 bases, with 18 bases between. The CDR3 totals 15 residues. Germline CDR1 and CDR2: SGDLS and YYNGEE. The CDR3 nucleotides are TGTGCCAGCAGCGCGAGGGGGATGAGTCCGGATGGCTACACCTTC. It specifies CASSARGMSPDGYTF.

There are a few counts of this clone. This chain uses TRBV18 with TRBJ2-7; D might be TRBD2 (6 bases). CDR3 length equals 14 residues. Trimming cost V 0 bases and J 4 bases, with 10 bases left between them. From germline, CDR1 is KGHSH and CDR2 LQKENI. Here the CDR3 reads CASSPPGGRYEQYF. CDR3 sequence (DNA): TGTGCCAGCTCACCACCGGGGGGACGTTACGAGCAGTACTTC.

This clone was seen just once. The chain uses TRBV6-4 and TRBJ1-2; D unresolved. V gave up 3 bases and J gave up 2 bases, with 4 bases separating them. This CDR3 region has 12 residues. Germline V gene sequence: CDR1 MRHNA, CDR2 SNTAGT. CDR3 DNA sequence: TGTGCCAGCAGTGATTCGAACTATGGCTACACCTTC. It translates to CASSDSNYGYTF.

The rearrangement links TRBV10-1 to TRBJ2-7, with D maybe TRBD1 (6 bases). CDR3 length equals 14 residues. Per germline, CDR1 WNHNN and CDR2 SYGVQD (reference sequence). Trimming stripped 8 bases from V and 4 bases from J, with 18 bases between. The CDR3, as DNA: TGCGCCAGCCTCCCCGGTGACAGGTCTTACGAGCAGTACTTC. It encodes CASLPGDRSYEQYF.

The chain links TRBV18 to TRBJ1-2; D might be TRBD1 (6 bases). The CDR3 spans 15 residues. V was trimmed by 3 bases and J by 5 bases, leaving 16 bases between them. CDR1 is KGHSH and CDR2 is LQKENI in the germline V gene. The CDR3 sequence: CASSPGAPGLYGYTF. The DNA of the CDR3 is TGTGCCAGCTCACCGGGGGCGCCAGGACTTTATGGCTACACCTTC.

This clone was seen more than once but under ten times. This chain's CDR3 is CASSLGQGVNSPLHF. The DNA of the CDR3 is TGTGCCAGCAGCTTAGGACAGGGAGTAAATTCACCCCTCCACTTT. The chain carries TRBV7-2 and TRBJ1-6, with 7 bases identical to TRBD1. Germline V lookup: CDR1 SGHTA, CDR2 FQGNSA. The CDR3 is 15 residues long. With 1 base clipped from V and 7 bases from J, the junction kept 4 bases outside the gene matches.

The chain is built from TRBV12-3 or TRBV12-4 and TRBJ1-5; D unclear. This CDR3 has 12 amino acids. V lost 7 bases, J lost 6 bases, and 10 bases lay in between. CDR3 nucleotide sequence: TGTGCCAGCACCCTGTGGAGTCAGCCCCAGCATTTT. Translation: CASTLWSQPQHF.

The CDR3 nucleotides are TGTGCCACCAGTGATGTGGCTAGCGGGGGGCCCGAGACCCAGTACTTC. This gives the protein CATSDVASGGPETQYF. The gene calls are TRBV24-1 and TRBJ2-5, with 11 bases identical to TRBD2. The CDR3 sequence is 16 residues long. Germline V gives CDR1 KGHDR, CDR2 SFDVKD. V was pared by 3 bases and J by 5 bases, with 7 bases of the junction left unmatched.

To note about this clone: Other DNA sequences in this specimen translate into the identical CDR3. V usage is TRBV7-8 and J usage is TRBJ1-1; D gene uncertain. Trimming removed 7 bases from V and 2 bases from J, with 17 bases in between. Germline V gene sequence: CDR1 SGHVS, CDR2 FQNEAQ. The CDR3 is 15 amino acids. In DNA, the CDR3 is TGTGCCAGCACTGAAGTCGGTCGGGGTAACACTGAAGCTTTCTTT. Its translation is CASTEVGRGNTEAFF.

This clone was seen only once. The rearrangement joins TRBV11-2 to TRBJ2-7, with 8 nucleotides matching TRBD1. The germline V gene encodes CDR1 SGHAT and CDR2 FQNNGV. CDR3 length: 18 residues. With V trimmed by 0 bases and J by 1 base, 11 bases remained unmatched. For the CDR3, the DNA is TGTGCCAGCAGCTTAGATCCCGGACAGGGACGATATTCCTACGAGCAGTACTTC. This gives the protein CASSLDPGQGRYSYEQYF.

This clone has just one count. The rearrangement links TRBV2 to TRBJ1-5; maybe TRBD1 (5 bases). Germline V gene data show CDR1 as SNHLY and CDR2 as FYNNEI. The CDR3 consists of 13 residues. V shed 4 bases and J shed 9 bases, with 13 bases lying between them. For the CDR3, the DNA is TGTGCCAGCAGTGGGGGGGGACGTGGGCCCCAGCATTTT. It codes for CASSGGGRGPQHF.

The chain carries TRBV10-3 and TRBJ2-7; 9 bases are shared with TRBD2. The germline CDR1 and CDR2 sequences are ENHRY and SYGVKD. The trim removed 6 bases at V and 2 bases at J, leaving 5 bases unmatched. The CDR3 covers 14 residues. The CDR3 spells CAIRVSGGPYEQYF. DNA of the CDR3: TGTGCCATCAGGGTTAGCGGGGGACCCTACGAGCAGTACTTC.

This clone was seen once. The V gene is TRBV7-9, the J gene TRBJ1-1, with 7 bases fitting TRBD1. J was trimmed by 5 bases and V by 5 bases; bases with no gene match: 11. The germline V gene has CDR1 SEHNR and CDR2 FQNEAQ (reference sequence). The CDR3 is made up of 15 amino acids. The DNA for the CDR3 is TGTGCCAGCAGCCCGAGGGCAGGGGGTGGGACTGAAGCTTTCTTT. Encoded protein: CASSPRAGGGTEAFF.

J is TRBJ1-2 and V is TRBV2; weak D call: TRBD1 (6 bases). The CDR3 loop spans 14 amino acids. Germline loops: CDR1 SNHLY, CDR2 FYNNEI. With 3 bases removed from V and 5 bases from J, the gap between germline ends came to 13 bases. In nucleotides, the CDR3 is TGTGCCAGCAGTGACAGGGGAATAGGGTATGGCTACACCTTC. Translating gives CASSDRGIGYGYTF.

The CDR3 nucleotides are TGTGCCAGCAGTCTAGACAGGGTCGCAGATACGCAGTATTTT. Amino acid sequence: CASSLDRVADTQYF. V and J are TRBV2 and TRBJ2-3; TRBD1 matches 7 bases. CDR1 and CDR2 from the germline V gene are SNHLY and FYNNEI. Trimming at V came to 5 bases and at J to 4 bases, leaving 6 bases not matched to a gene. The CDR3 extends over 14 amino acids.

This sequence joins TRBV30 and TRBJ1-2; 9 positions match TRBD1. V gave up 7 bases and J gave up 6 bases; unmatched junction bases: 18. The CDR3 sequence is 16 residues long. CDR1 GTSNPN and CDR2 SVGIG come from the germline V gene (reference sequence). CDR3 in DNA: TGTGCCTCCTTCCTATCGATGGACAGGGGTTTAAATGGCTACACCTTC. Protein product: CASFLSMDRGLNGYTF. Using reference TRBV30 and TRBJ1-2 for the parts outside the CDR3, the full variable domain is SQTIHQWPATLVQPVGSPLSLECTVEGTSNPNLYWYRQAAGRGLQLLFYSVGIGQISSEVPQNLSASRPQDRQFILSSKKLLLSDSGFYLCASFLSMDRGLNGYTFGSGTRLTVV.

The chain joins TRBV7-3 to TRBJ2-3; 11 bases agree with TRBD2. This CDR3 is built from 15 residues. CDR1 is SGHTA and CDR2 is FQGTGA in the germline V gene. The V and J ends lost 3 bases and 2 bases, in that order; junction bases with no gene match: 1. The DNA for the CDR3 is TGTGCCAGCAGCTTTAGCGGGGGGGACACAGATACGCAGTATTTT. This translates into CASSFSGGDTDTQYF. Full variable domain (remainder filled in from reference TRBV7-3 and TRBJ2-3): GAGVSQTPSNKVTEKGKYVELRCDPISGHTALYWYRQSLGQGPEFLIYFQGTGAADDSGLPNDRFFAVRPEGSVSTLKIQRTERGDSAVYLCASSFSGGDTDTQYFGPGTRLTVL.